These T cell receptor beta chains were read from a single sample in a study of cytotoxic CD8 clonotypes in ibrutinib-treated CLL. Sequencing used immunoSEQ multiplex PCR; TCRdb keeps in-frame clones, though not all of them. The sample includes 150,000 to 200,000 clones, about 88% of them seen just once. The material was PBMCs, obtained at disease progression, from a patient treated with ibrutinib. These receptors originate from a human donor with chronic lymphocytic leukemia. Each CDR3 is given with its conserved first and last residue. A D gene is named only where the DNA matches it firmly. Size tells how often a clone was seen (once, few, many) or the class of an expanded clone, and some rows leave it out.

d_call,v_call,j_call,clone_size,cdr3_nt,cdr3_aa
.,TRBV28,TRBJ2-7,.,TGTGCCAGCAGTGGGGACGTTGTGCAGTACTTC,CASSGDVVQYF
.,TRBV7-9,TRBJ2-7,.,TGTGCCAGCAGCTTAGACGTCAACTCGGGGTCTTGGTACTTC,CASSLDVNSGSWYF
.,TRBV2,TRBJ1-6,.,TGTGCCAGCTCCCGGGACTTTGGTAATTCACCCCTCCACTTT,CASSRDFGNSPLHF
.,TRBV7-6,TRBJ1-2,once,TGTGCCAGCAGCCCCGAGCGGGGCAGGTATGGCTACACCTTC,CASSPERGRYGYTF
.,TRBV15,TRBJ2-7,.,TGTGCCACCAGGAGGAGACCAGGGATGGGGGAGCAGTACTTC,CATRRRPGMGEQYF
TRBD1,TRBV6-5,TRBJ2-1,.,TGTGCCAGCAGTCCGGGACAGGGTTCCTACAATGAGCAGTTCTTC,CASSPGQGSYNEQFF
TRBD1,TRBV19,TRBJ1-4,.,TGTGCCAGTAGTTCTCCCCGGACAGGGCGCGAGGGCGAAAAACTGTTTTTT,CASSSPRTGREGEKLFF
.,TRBV27,TRBJ2-6,.,TGTGCCAGCAGTTTATTGCAGGGCTCTGGGGCCAACGTCCTGACTTTC,CASSLLQGSGANVLTF
.,TRBV28,TRBJ1-1,.,TGTGCCAGTAGCGGGACAACCAGCATGAACACTGAAGCTTTCTTT,CASSGTTSMNTEAFF
.,TRBV9,TRBJ2-3,.,TGTGCCAGCAGCCTCCCGGCCAGTGATACGCAGTATTTT,CASSLPASDTQYF
TRBD1,TRBV19,TRBJ1-1,.,TGTGCCAGTAGGAGGGACAGGGGGTCCACTGAAGCTTTCTTT,CASRRDRGSTEAFF
.,TRBV7-2,TRBJ2-7,.,TGTGCCAGCAGCCCCTACCAGGGGAGCGCCACTGCCTACGAGCAGTACTTC,CASSPYQGSATAYEQYF
.,TRBV7-8,TRBJ2-7,.,TGTGCCAGCAGCTCCGGACAGTACTACGAGCAGTACTTC,CASSSGQYYEQYF
TRBD2,TRBV13,TRBJ2-1,once,TGTGCCAGCACCACCGGGACTAGCGGGAGCTATGAGCAGTTCTTC,CASTTGTSGSYEQFF
.,TRBV7-6,TRBJ1-1,.,TGTGCCAGCAGTCGAGGAGGAACTGAAGCTTTCTTT,CASSRGGTEAFF
TRBD2,TRBV5-4,TRBJ2-2,.,TGTGCCAGCAGCTTGGGCGGGAGGAGGACCGGGGAGCTGTTTTTT,CASSLGGRRTGELFF
.,TRBV4-1,TRBJ1-1,.,TGCGCCAGCAGCCAAGATCGAGGGGGAGGGTCTGAAGCTTTCTTT,CASSQDRGGGSEAFF
TRBD1,TRBV29-1,TRBJ1-5,once,TGCAGCGTCGTTGGACAGGGGGCAAATCAGCCCCAGCATTTT,CSVVGQGANQPQHF
.,TRBV29-1,TRBJ1-1,.,TGCAGCGCCGGAGGACAGACACAAATACCGAACACTGAAGCTTTCTTT,CSAGGQTQIPNTEAFF
.,TRBV5-6,TRBJ1-3,.,TGTGCCAGCAGCCGTCCCGACAGCCGCTCTGGAAACACCATATATTTT,CASSRPDSRSGNTIYF
.,TRBV5-1,TRBJ1-1,.,TGCGCCAGCAGCTTGCGTACCATGAACACTGAAGCTTTCTTT,CASSLRTMNTEAFF
.,TRBV15,TRBJ2-1,.,TGTGCCACCAGCAGAGTAGGACAAATACAAGTTGAGCAGTTCTTC,CATSRVGQIQVEQFF
.,TRBV18,TRBJ1-4,few,TGTGCCAGCTCACCAGGGTTGAGTGAAAAACTGTTTTTT,CASSPGLSEKLFF
TRBD1,TRBV11-2,TRBJ1-1,.,TGTGCCAGCAGCCCTCATCCGGGACAGGGTAACACTGAAGCTTTCTTT,CASSPHPGQGNTEAFF
.,TRBV9,TRBJ1-1,.,TGTGCCAGCAGCTCCCACATGAACACTGAAGCTTTCTTT,CASSSHMNTEAFF
.,TRBV5-5,TRBJ2-7,.,TGTGCCAGCAGCGGGGCGTCGGGGGTAGACGAGCAGTACTTC,CASSGASGVDEQYF
.,TRBV7-9,TRBJ2-1,.,TGTGCCAGCAGACAAGACGGGACCCGCTCTTTCAATGAGCAGTTCTTC,CASRQDGTRSFNEQFF